This T cell receptor beta chain emerged from a study of shared clonotypes between healthy human individuals (dated by TCRdb to 2020 to 2021). About the study as a whole: A few men and a couple of women, aged 18 to 49 years, made up the cohort. For each donor, CD4 naive and CD4 memory were each given three plates, CD8 naive was given two plates, and CD8 memory was given one plate. To estimate repertoire size and how much clonotype sharing occurs between individuals, the study deeply sequenced the blood TCR repertoires of several healthy adults. Libraries were prepared and TCR repertoires were sequenced by different laboratories using diverse techniques, in order to increase sequencing depth and limit assay-specific biases. Between about 0.8 and 9 billion PBMCs per donor were obtained by leukapheresis. Overall results and qualifications from the work: Based on pairwise subsampling, the degree of clonotype sharing among donors was expected to be affected by sequencing depth. Naive subsets generally had larger estimated clonotype richness than memory subsets did. Higher generation probabilities were observed for clonotypes shared by all four sorted-subset donors than for non-shared clonotypes. Sampling was limited to blood, and TCR repertoires in tissue likely differ from TCR repertoires in blood. Sharing across a handful of donors was observed for roughly 5% of naive CD4, around 3.5% of naive CD8, 2% to 2.5% of memory CD4, and around 0.4% of memory CD8 clonotypes. Rarefaction of sorted-subset datasets indicated incomplete sequencing despite the large sequencing depth. Because the study included a small number of donors, the genetic and exposure-history diversity represented was limited.

Notes on this clone: There is no known antigen for this receptor. No base-level quality is on record; no much larger clone is a single base apart.

Using the deep immunoSEQ assay, multiplex PCR amplified TCR CDR3 regions from genomic DNA. For each cell subset, the extracted genomic DNA was distributed evenly across all wells of several immunoSEQ 96-well plates, and each plate served as one replicate. For sorted subsets, approximately 190 ng genomic DNA, equal to some 28,000 T cell genomes, was loaded into each replicate PCR. Purified libraries were quantified with a Qubit 3.0 fluorometer, sized on a Bioanalyzer 2100, and re-quantified with the KAPA Library Quantification kit. Each immunoSEQ 96-well plate was sequenced on its own single-read 150-cycle Illumina NextSeq 550 flow cell. Per the authors' processing: Because only junctional sequences without quality scores were contained in the immunoSEQ output, filtering matching that applied to full-length reads could not be performed. To assign V/J genes and CDR3, sequences were annotated against IMGT germline references using PyIR, a Python wrapper for IgBLAST v1.9. Reads were filtered out if the reads had weak V/J assignments (E-value above 1e-6), no CDR3, stop codons, out-of-frame junctions, or ambiguous translated residues. V3J clonotypes were defined by identical inferred V gene, J gene, and CDR3 amino acid sequence. Percentage overlap between repertoires was computed as shared unique clonotypes divided by the size of the smaller repertoire. Repertoire richness was assessed with RTK rarefaction, the Chao1 estimator, and Recon v2.1 estimates of unobserved clonotypes. For all TCRbeta clonotypes obtained by the gDNA method from a handful of donors, generation probabilities were computed with OLGA. Sourced from immuneACCESS, this table was stored by TCRdb with only in-frame sequences that have V and J called. A share of the clones is absent; for the studies checked, an unresolved V gene accounts for under half, and the remainder has no known explanation. For V, J and clone size, that table is used; D and trimming come from the DNA. Recorded for this sample are about 750,000 clones; more than 85% of them occurred a single time. Jointly, the top ten make up about 25% of the sample.

CD8 naive samples consisted of CD45RO-negative cells that were positively selected for CCR7, yielding a CD45RA+CCR7+ population without TemRA cells. Donors were healthy HIV-negative adults with no recently reported acute infections or vaccinations. All donors were Caucasian adults living in Nashville, Tennessee, USA. Blood was collected by leukapheresis, and PBMCs were isolated by Ficoll-Histopaque density gradient centrifugation and then cryopreserved in liquid nitrogen vapor phase. Analytical flow cytometry was used to check the purity and quantity of each magnetically sorted T cell population. From each sorted fraction, genomic DNA was isolated and quantified by UV absorbance on a Nanodrop 2000c. At the junction V is shortened by 2 bases and J by 7 bases, with 9 bases in between. From the cysteine through the phenylalanine, the CDR3 covers 12 amino acids. Of all the DNA, just the CDR3 is kept, 36 bases in frame from base 1. CDR1 and CDR2 (SEHNR, FQNEAQ) derive from the germline V gene (reference sequence).

This receptor was taken from a man between 25 and 39 years old in good health. The chain joins TRBV7-9 to TRBJ2-7; the D segment could be TRBD2, given 5 matching bases. Sequenced input: naive CD8+ T cells sorted from blood. The sample's cell subset or site label is to be understood as: CD45RA+CCR7+. The DNA sequence is TGTGCCAGCAGCTTAATGGGAGCAGAGCAGTACTTC. This gives the protein CASSLMGAEQYF.